The 22 T cell receptor beta chains presented below share a single source sample, sequenced in a study of OX40 agonist ivuxolimab in advanced cancers. Generated by immunoSEQ multiplex PCR, the TCRdb table keeps only in-frame clones and is missing some. The data show approximately 49,000 clones, with 85% seen just once and 20% held by the top ten. Sequenced material: CD4+ or CD8+ T cells sorted from blood, taken in a trial of the OX40 agonist ivuxolimab. The source of these receptors is an adult with an advanced solid tumor such as melanoma, head and neck, liver or kidney cancer.

V gene TRBV4-3 combines with J gene TRBJ1-4; D gene unclear. Germline values: CDR1 LGHNA, CDR2 YSLEER. V lost 0 bases to trimming and J lost 0 bases, with 8 bases between them. The CDR3 runs 16 residues. The CDR3 spells CASSQDPGSTNEKLFF. For the CDR3, the DNA is TGCGCCAGCAGCCAAGATCCAGGCTCAACTAATGAAAAACTGTTTTTT.

CDR3 in amino acids: CASSLDRRGGENEKLFF. CDR3 sequence (DNA): TGTGCCAGCAGCTTAGATCGTCGTGGCGGCGAGAATGAAAAACTGTTTTTT. The gene calls are TRBV7-9 and TRBJ1-4; D gene uncertain. V gave up 1 base and J gave up 5 bases, with 17 bases separating them. Germline CDR1 reads SEHNR; CDR2 reads FQNEAQ (reference sequence). CDR3 length: 17 amino acids.

The chain joins TRBV7-2 to TRBJ2-1, with D maybe TRBD1 (5 bases). The CDR3 contains 13 residues. The V gene's germline CDR1 is SGHTA and CDR2 FQGNSA. The V gene lost 0 bases and the J gene lost 10 bases, with 10 bases spanning the gap. In DNA, the CDR3 is TGTGCCAGCAGCTTAGCGGGGCGGATAGAGCAGTTCTTC. Protein: CASSLAGRIEQFF. The full variable domain, completed using reference TRBV7-2 and TRBJ2-1, is GAGVSQSPSNKVTEKGKDVELRCDPISGHTALYWYRQSLGQGLEFLIYFQGNSAPDKSGLPSDRFSAERTGGSVSTLTIQRTQQEDSAVYLCASSLAGRIEQFFGPGTRLTVL.

This sequence joins TRBV6-5 and TRBJ1-1; D gene ambiguous. CDR1 is MNHEY, CDR2 SVGAGI, per germline. The CDR3 is 15 amino acids. V lost 4 bases, J lost 7 bases, and 19 bases lay in between. CDR3 nucleotides: TGTGCCAGCAGTTTAGCGCTGGAAGGGAGCTATGAAGCTTTCTTT. This gives the protein CASSLALEGSYEAFF.

This clone has a single count. The rearrangement joins TRBV28 to TRBJ2-3, with 11 bases identical to TRBD2. The length of the CDR3 is 16 residues. V lost 5 bases and J lost 5; bases outside the gene matches: 9. Germline V gives CDR1 MDHEN, CDR2 SYDVKM. The CDR3 protein is CASSPRDSGGGDTQYF. The CDR3 DNA sequence: TGTGCCAGCAGTCCCCGTGATAGCGGGGGGGGAGATACGCAGTATTTT.

This clone has more than one count but fewer than ten. V gene TRBV29-1 combines with J gene TRBJ1-2; tentative D call: TRBD1 (5 bases). The CDR3 loop spans 14 amino acids. Trimming shortened V by 2 bases and J by 0 bases, and 10 bases separated the two germline ends. CDR1 and CDR2 (germline): SQVTM, ANQGSEA. The CDR3 is CSVEMGGSNYGYTF. The CDR3 DNA reads TGCAGCGTTGAAATGGGGGGATCTAACTATGGCTACACCTTC.

This clone occurred a few times. The V gene is TRBV4-3, the J gene TRBJ1-6, with D possibly TRBD1 on 5 matching bases. Trimming took off 2 bases at V and 8 bases at J, with 13 bases between the two ends. CDR1 and CDR2 (germline): LGHNA, YSLEER. The CDR3 length is 15 residues. The CDR3 sequence: CASSQRDGVYSPLHF. Written as DNA, the CDR3 is TGCGCCAGCAGCCAACGGGACGGAGTCTATTCACCCCTCCACTTT.

In the case of this clone: An end of the junction differs from the germline gene, which may be a read error. This CDR3 is also generated by other DNA sequences in the sample. The chain links TRBV6-1 to TRBJ1-5; D is uncertain. The CDR3 spans 15 residues. Germline-derived CDR1 and CDR2 are MNHNS and SASEGT. CDR3 amino acids: CASSEEGGSNQPQHF. CDR3 bases: TGTGCCAGCAGCGAAGAAGGAGGTAGCAATCAGCCCCAGCATTTT.

This clone turned up a few times. This rearrangement joins TRBV4-2 to TRBJ1-4; D is unresolved. Per germline, CDR1 LGHNA and CDR2 YNFKEQ. CDR3 size: 12 residues. Trimming stripped 4 bases from V and 8 bases from J, with 8 bases between. The CDR3 region has the DNA TGTGCCAGCAGCCCCCTGGGAGAAAAACTGTTTTTT. This sequence encodes CASSPLGEKLFF.

This clone is medium-sized by share. The chain carries TRBV6-5 and TRBJ2-7; the match to TRBD1 covers 7 bases. The CDR3 loop spans 15 amino acids. The trim removed 5 bases at V and 2 bases at J, leaving 9 bases unmatched. The germline V gene encodes CDR1 MNHEY and CDR2 SVGAGI. The CDR3 region has the DNA TGTGCCAGCAGTACCCTTGAAGGGGGCACCTACGAGCAGTACTTC. It yields the protein CASSTLEGGTYEQYF.

The chain uses TRBV7-6 and TRBJ2-5, with D unclear. The length of the CDR3 is 13 residues. Trimming stripped 11 bases from V and 1 base from J, with 14 bases between. The germline V gene encodes CDR1 SGHVS and CDR2 FNYEAQ. The CDR3 loop reads CAPLRAPQETQYF. DNA of the CDR3: TGTGCCCCTCTTAGGGCTCCCCAAGAGACCCAGTACTTC.

CDR3: CASSSSAATTDTQYF. CDR3 in DNA: TGTGCCAGCAGTAGCTCCGCCGCGACCACAGATACGCAGTATTTT. The chain couples TRBV9 to TRBJ2-3; D is unclear. Looked up from germline, CDR1 is SGDLS and CDR2 is YYNGEE. V lost 5 bases and J 2 bases, leaving 15 bases between the germline ends. The CDR3 spans 15 residues.

The genes are TRBV10-3 and TRBJ2-2, with 7 bases fitting TRBD1. V shed 8 bases and J 1 base; nucleotides not matched to a gene: 13. Germline V CDR1 and CDR2: ENHRY, SYGVKD. The CDR3 sequence is 17 residues long. The CDR3 DNA is TGTGCCATCTCCCCCGGGACAGTAGATAAGAACACCGGGGAGCTGTTTTTT. It translates to CAISPGTVDKNTGELFF.

V usage is TRBV4-2 and J usage is TRBJ1-2, with D possibly being TRBD1 (6 bases). This CDR3 has 16 residues. Germline V gives CDR1 LGHNA, CDR2 YNFKEQ. Between the trimmed V and J ends, which lost 0 bases and 0 bases, there was a span of 11 bases. In nucleotides, the CDR3 is TGTGCCAGCAGCCAAGATCAAGCAGGGGCTAACTATGGCTACACCTTC. Translation gives CASSQDQAGANYGYTF.

This chain uses TRBV7-2 with TRBJ1-2; D is undetermined. This CDR3 is built from 15 residues. The germline V and J ends were trimmed by 2 bases and 1 base, with 11 bases remaining between them. Looked up from germline, CDR1 is SGHTA and CDR2 is FQGNSA. The CDR3 region is CASSLNEALNYGYTF. Written as DNA, the CDR3 is TGTGCCAGCAGCTTAAATGAGGCTCTTAACTATGGCTACACCTTC.

The genes are TRBV27 and TRBJ2-3; 9 nucleotides agree with TRBD1. Per germline, CDR1 MNHEY and CDR2 SMNVEV (reference sequence). J lost 5 bases, V lost 4 bases, and 13 bases had no gene match. CDR3 length equals 17 residues. For the CDR3, the DNA is TGTGCCAGCAGTTCTATCGCCGGGGACAGGGTAGTAGATACGCAGTATTTT. Translating it yields CASSSIAGDRVVDTQYF.

The DNA of the CDR3 is TGTGCCAGCAGCCCCCGACTGGTCCCTGAAGCTTTCTTT. Amino acid sequence: CASSPRLVPEAFF. The chain combines TRBV5-5 with TRBJ1-1; D is unresolved. The CDR3 extends over 13 amino acids. Per the germline V gene, CDR1 is SGHKS and CDR2 is YYEKEE (reference sequence). The ends were cut back, 4 bases at V and 6 bases at J, with 13 bases in the middle.

The chain links TRBV7-2 to TRBJ2-7; D unclear. The germline V gene encodes CDR1 SGHTA and CDR2 FQGNSA. The CDR3 is 14 residues long. Trimming stripped 1 base from V and 2 bases from J, with 9 bases between. CDR3 DNA sequence: TGTGCCAGCAGCTTAGATATTATTACCTACGAGCAGTACGTC. This translates into CASSLDIITYEQYV.

V is TRBV9 and J is TRBJ1-2; D gene uncertain. Trimming shortened V by 2 bases and J by 3 bases, and 14 bases separated the two germline ends. The germline CDR1 and CDR2 sequences are SGDLS and YYNGEE. The CDR3 loop spans 15 amino acids. As DNA, the CDR3 is TGTGCCAGCAGCGTTAAGGAGACGGGAGACTATGGCTACACCTTC. Translated, it gives CASSVKETGDYGYTF.

V is TRBV6-6 and J is TRBJ2-1, with TRBD1 matching over 9 bases. The CDR3 length is 14 residues. After removal of 4 bases from V and 6 bases from J, the junction contained 4 bases not matched to a gene. Germline assignment: CDR1 MNHNY and CDR2 SVGAGI (reference sequence). CDR3 DNA: TGTGCCAGCAGTTTAGGACAGGGGTTCAATGAGCAGTTCTTC. Its translation is CASSLGQGFNEQFF.

This clone showed up just once. The rearrangement links TRBV6-1 to TRBJ1-5; the D is unclear. Per germline, CDR1 MNHNS and CDR2 SASEGT. The CDR3 is 15 residues long. V dropped 7 bases and J dropped 0 bases, with 13 bases sitting between them. CDR3 sequence (DNA): TGTGCCAGCACAGACGGTCCATATAGCAATCAGCCCCAGCATTTT. It yields the protein CASTDGPYSNQPQHF.

The chain links TRBV6-5 to TRBJ2-2, with 7 bases lining up with TRBD1. CDR1 and CDR2 from the germline V gene are MNHEY and SVGAGI. Trimming cost V 10 bases and J 7 bases; bases outside gene matches: 12. There are 14 residues in the CDR3. In DNA form, the CDR3 reads TGTGCCACCTCCTCAGGGGGATGGGGCGGGGAGCTGTTTTTT. This gives the protein CATSSGGWGGELFF.